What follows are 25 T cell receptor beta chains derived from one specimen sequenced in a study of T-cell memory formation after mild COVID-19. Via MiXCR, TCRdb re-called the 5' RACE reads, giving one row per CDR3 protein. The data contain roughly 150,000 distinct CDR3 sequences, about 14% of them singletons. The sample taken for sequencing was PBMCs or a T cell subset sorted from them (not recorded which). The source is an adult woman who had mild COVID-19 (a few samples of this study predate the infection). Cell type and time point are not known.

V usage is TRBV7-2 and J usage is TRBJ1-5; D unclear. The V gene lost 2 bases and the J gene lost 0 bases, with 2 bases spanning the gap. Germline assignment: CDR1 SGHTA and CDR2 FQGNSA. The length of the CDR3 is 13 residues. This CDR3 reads CASSLRSNQPQHF. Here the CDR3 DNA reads TGTGCCAGCAGCTTACGTAGCAATCAGCCCCAGCATTTT.

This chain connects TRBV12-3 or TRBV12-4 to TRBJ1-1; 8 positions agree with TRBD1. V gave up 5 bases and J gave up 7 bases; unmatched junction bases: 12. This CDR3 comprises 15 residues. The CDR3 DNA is TGTGCCAGCAGTCGTCGTCTGACAGGGGTGGGTGAAGCTTTCTTT. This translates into CASSRRLTGVGEAFF.

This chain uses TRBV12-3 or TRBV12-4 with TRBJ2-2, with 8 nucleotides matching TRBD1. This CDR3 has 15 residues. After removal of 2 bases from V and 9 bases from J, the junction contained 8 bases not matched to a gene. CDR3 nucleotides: TGTGCCAGCAGTTTATGGACAGGGATGGGCCGGGAGCTGTTTTTT. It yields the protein CASSLWTGMGRELFF.

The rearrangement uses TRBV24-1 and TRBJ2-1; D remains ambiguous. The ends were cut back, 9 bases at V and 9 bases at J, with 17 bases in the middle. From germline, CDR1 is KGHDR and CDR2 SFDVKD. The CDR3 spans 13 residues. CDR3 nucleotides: TGTGCCACCGTGGGGTGGGCGAGCGCTGAGCAGTTCTTC. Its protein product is CATVGWASAEQFF.

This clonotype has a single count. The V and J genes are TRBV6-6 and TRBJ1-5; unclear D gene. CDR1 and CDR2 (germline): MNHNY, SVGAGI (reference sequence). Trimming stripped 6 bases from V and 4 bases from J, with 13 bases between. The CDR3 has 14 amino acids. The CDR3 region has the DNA TGTGCCAGCAGCGCCCCAGGACGGAATCAGCCCCAGCATTTT. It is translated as CASSAPGRNQPQHF.

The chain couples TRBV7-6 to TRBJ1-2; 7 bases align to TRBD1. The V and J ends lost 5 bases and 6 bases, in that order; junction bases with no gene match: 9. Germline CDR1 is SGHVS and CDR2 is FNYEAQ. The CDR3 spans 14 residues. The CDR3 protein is CASSPDRSVHGYTF. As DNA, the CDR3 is TGTGCCAGCAGCCCGGACAGGTCCGTTCATGGCTACACCTTC.

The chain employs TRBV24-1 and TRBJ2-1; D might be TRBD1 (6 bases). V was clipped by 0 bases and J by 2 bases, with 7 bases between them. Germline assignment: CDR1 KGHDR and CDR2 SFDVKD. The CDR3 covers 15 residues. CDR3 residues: CATSDLGQTYNEQFF. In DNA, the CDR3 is TGTGCCACCAGTGATTTGGGACAGACCTACAATGAGCAGTTCTTC.

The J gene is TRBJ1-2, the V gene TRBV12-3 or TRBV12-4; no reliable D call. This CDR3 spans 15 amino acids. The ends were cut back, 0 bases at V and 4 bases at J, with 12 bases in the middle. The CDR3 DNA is TGTGCCAGCAGTTTAGCGGGCAGATCACTCTATGGCTACACCTTC. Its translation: CASSLAGRSLYGYTF.

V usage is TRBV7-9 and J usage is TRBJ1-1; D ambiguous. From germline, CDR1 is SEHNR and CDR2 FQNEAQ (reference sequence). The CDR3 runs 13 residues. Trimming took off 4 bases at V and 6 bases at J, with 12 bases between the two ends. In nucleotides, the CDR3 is TGTGCCAGCAGCTCCTCGACGGATGCTGAAGCTTTCTTT. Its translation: CASSSSTDAEAFF.

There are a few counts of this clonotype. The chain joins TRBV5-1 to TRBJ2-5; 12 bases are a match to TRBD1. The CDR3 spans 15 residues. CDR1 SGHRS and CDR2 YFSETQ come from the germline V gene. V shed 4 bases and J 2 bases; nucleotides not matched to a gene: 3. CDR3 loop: CASSQGQGAQETQYF. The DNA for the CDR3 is TGCGCCAGCAGCCAGGGACAGGGGGCTCAAGAGACCCAGTACTTC.

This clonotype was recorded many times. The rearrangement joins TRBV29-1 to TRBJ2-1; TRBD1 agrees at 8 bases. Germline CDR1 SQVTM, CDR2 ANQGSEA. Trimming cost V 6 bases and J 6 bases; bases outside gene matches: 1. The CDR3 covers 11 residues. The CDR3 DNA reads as TGCAGCGTGGACAGGGCCAATGAGCAGTTCTTC. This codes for CSVDRANEQFF.

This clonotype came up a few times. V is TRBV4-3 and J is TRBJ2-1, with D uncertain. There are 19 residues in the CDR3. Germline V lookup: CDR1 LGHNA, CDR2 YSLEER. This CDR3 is CVGSRRNLTLRRAYNEQFF. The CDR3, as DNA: TGCGTTGGCAGCCGAAGAAACCTGACCCTCCGCCGGGCCTACAATGAGCAGTTCTTC.

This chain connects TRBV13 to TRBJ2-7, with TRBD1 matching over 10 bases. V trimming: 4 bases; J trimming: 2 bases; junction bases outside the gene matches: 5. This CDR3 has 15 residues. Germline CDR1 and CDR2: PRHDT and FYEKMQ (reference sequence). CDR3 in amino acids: CASSSRDRGTYEQYF. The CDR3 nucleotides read TGTGCCAGCAGCTCCCGGGACAGGGGAACCTACGAGCAGTACTTC.

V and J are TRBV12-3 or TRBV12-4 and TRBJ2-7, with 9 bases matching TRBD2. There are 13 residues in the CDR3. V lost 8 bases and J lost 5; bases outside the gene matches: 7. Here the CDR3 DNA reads TGTGCCAGCCGGCGGGGGGGGGCCAACGAGCAGTACTTC. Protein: CASRRGGANEQYF.

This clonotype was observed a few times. The CDR3 loop reads CASSYFSRQGGDYGYTF. The CDR3 DNA follows: TGTGCCAGCAGTTACTTTAGTAGACAGGGAGGGGACTATGGCTACACCTTC. The genes are TRBV12-3 or TRBV12-4 and TRBJ1-2; 7 bases match TRBD1. This CDR3 spans 17 amino acids. With 4 bases clipped from V and 3 bases from J, the junction kept 14 bases outside the gene matches.

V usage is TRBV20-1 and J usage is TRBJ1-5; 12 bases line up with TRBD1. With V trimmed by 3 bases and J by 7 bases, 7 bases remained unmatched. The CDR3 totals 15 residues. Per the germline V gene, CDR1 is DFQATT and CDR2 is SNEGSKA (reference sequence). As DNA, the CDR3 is TGCAGTGCTAGTGGGACAGGGGGCCCCGTGCAGCCCCAGCATTTT. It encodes CSASGTGGPVQPQHF.

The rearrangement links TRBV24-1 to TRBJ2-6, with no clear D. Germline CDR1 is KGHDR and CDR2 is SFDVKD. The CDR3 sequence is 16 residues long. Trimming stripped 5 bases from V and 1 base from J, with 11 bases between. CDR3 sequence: CATSAEAESGANVLTF. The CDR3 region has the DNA TGTGCCACCAGTGCCGAAGCAGAGTCTGGGGCCAACGTCCTGACTTTC.

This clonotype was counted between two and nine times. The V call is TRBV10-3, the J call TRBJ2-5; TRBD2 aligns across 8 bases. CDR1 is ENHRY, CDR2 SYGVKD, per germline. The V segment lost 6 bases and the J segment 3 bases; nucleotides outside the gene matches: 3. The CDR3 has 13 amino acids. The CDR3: CAIRTAGEETQYF. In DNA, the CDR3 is TGTGCCATCAGAACAGCGGGGGAAGAGACCCAGTACTTC.

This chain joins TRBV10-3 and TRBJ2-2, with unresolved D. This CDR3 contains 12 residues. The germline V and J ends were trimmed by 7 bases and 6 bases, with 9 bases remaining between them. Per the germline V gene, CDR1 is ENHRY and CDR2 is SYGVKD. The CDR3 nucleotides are TGTGCCATCACTACCCGGGCCGGGGAGCTGTTTTTT. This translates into CAITTRAGELFF.

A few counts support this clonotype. As DNA, the CDR3 is TGTGCCTGGAGTTTTGGGGTTCCCGTGAACACTGAAGCTTTCTTT. It encodes CAWSFGVPVNTEAFF. This chain joins TRBV30 and TRBJ1-1; D unclear. Trimming pared 2 bases from V and 0 bases from J, leaving 13 bases between. Germline V gene lookup returns CDR1 GTSNPN and CDR2 SVGIG (reference sequence). The CDR3 is made up of 15 amino acids.

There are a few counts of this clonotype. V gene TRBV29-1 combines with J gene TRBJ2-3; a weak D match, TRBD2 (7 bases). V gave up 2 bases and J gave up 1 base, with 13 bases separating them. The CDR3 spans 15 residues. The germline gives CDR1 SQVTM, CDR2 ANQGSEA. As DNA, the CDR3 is TGCAGCGTTGAACGGGGGGCAGGGGGCACAGATACGCAGTATTTT. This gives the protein CSVERGAGGTDTQYF.

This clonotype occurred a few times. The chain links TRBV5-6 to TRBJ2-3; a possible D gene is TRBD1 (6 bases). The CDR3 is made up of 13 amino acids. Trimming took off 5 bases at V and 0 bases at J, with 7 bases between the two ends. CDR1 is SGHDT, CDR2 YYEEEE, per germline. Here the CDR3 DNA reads TGTGCCAGCAGTAGGGGGAGCACAGATACGCAGTATTTT. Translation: CASSRGSTDTQYF.

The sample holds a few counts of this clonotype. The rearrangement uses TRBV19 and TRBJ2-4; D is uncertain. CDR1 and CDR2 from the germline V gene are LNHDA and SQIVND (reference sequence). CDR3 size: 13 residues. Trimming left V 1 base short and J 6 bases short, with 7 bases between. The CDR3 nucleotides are TGTGCCAGTAGTATAGTGGTAGGAAACATTCAGTACTTC. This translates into CASSIVVGNIQYF.

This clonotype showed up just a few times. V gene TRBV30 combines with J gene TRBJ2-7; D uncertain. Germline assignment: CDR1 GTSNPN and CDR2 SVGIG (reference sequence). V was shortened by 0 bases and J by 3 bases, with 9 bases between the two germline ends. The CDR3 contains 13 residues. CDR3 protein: CAWSVAGVYEQYF. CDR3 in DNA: TGTGCCTGGAGTGTGGCAGGAGTCTACGAGCAGTACTTC.

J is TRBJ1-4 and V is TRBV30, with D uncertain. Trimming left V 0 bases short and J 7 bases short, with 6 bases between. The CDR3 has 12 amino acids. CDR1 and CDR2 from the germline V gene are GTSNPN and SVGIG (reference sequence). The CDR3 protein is CAWSVAREKLFF. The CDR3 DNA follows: TGTGCCTGGAGTGTAGCCCGTGAAAAACTGTTTTTT. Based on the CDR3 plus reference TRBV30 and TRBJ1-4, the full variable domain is SQTIHQWPATLVQPVGSPLSLECTVEGTSNPNLYWYRQAAGRGLQLLFYSVGIGQISSEVPQNLSASRPQDRQFILSSKKLLLSDSGFYLCAWSVAREKLFFGSGTQLSVL.